This T cell receptor beta chain was documented in a study of blood T cells in healthy people across ages. Findings and caveats of the study: Among T cells, TCR beta diversity per million cells dropped roughly linearly as age rose.

The CDR3 extends over 15 amino acids. Germline V lookup: CDR1 SGHTA, CDR2 FQGTGA. Between the trimmed V and J ends, which lost 4 bases and 8 bases, there was a span of 20 bases. Combining a sample-barcoded 5' primer with a J-beta primer mix, a second PCR ran for roughly 7 to 12 cycles. Each cDNA molecule was tagged by a template-switch adaptor with 12 random nucleotides. No fewer than 3 million CDR3-containing paired-end reads came from each sample. Each CDR3 protein gets one entry after TCRdb re-called the 5' RACE reads with MiXCR. The repertoire holds about 2 million distinct CDR3 sequences, 49% seen once, with roughly 2.1% in the top ten. As concerns this clonotype: Its antigen is still unknown.

The chain combines TRBV7-3 with TRBJ1-1, with D unresolved. This TCR derives from a woman aged 35 to 49 in good health. Sequencing used blood. The chain's CDR3 is CASSSWSGEITEAFF. Here the CDR3 DNA reads TGTGCCAGCAGCTCTTGGTCGGGAGAGATCACCGAAGCTTTCTTT.